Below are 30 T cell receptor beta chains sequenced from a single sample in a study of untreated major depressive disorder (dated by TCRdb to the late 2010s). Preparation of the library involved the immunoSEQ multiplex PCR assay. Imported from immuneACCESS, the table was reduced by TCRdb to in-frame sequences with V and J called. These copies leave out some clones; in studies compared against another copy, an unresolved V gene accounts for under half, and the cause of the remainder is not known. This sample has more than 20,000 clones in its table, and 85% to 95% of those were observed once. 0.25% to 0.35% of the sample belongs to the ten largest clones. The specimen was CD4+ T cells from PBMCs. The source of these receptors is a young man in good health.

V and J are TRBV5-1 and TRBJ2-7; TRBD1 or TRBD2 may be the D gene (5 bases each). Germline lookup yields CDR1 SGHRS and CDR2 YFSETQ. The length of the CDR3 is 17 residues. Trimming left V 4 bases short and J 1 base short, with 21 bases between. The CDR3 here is CASSPRLEGSSSYEQYF. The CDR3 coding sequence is TGCGCCAGCAGCCCGAGGCTTGAGGGGTCTTCATCCTACGAGCAGTACTTC.

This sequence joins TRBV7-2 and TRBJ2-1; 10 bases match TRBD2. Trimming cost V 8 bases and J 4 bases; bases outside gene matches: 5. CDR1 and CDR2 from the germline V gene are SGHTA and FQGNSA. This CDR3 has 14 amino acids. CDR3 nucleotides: TGTGCCAGCCTCCGGGGACTAGCGTACAATGAGCAGTTCTTC. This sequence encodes CASLRGLAYNEQFF.

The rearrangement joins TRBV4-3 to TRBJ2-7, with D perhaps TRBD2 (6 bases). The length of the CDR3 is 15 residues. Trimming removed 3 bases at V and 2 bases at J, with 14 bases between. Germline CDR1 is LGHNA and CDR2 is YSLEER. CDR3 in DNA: TGCGCCAGCAGCCAGGGGCGGGACTCACCCTACGAGCAGTACTTC. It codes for CASSQGRDSPYEQYF.

The DNA of the CDR3 is TGTGCCAGCAGCCCCGGGATTGAGCAGTTCTTC. Residues: CASSPGIEQFF. The chain uses TRBV7-8 and TRBJ2-1; perhaps TRBD2 as D (5 bases). The CDR3 contains 11 residues. CDR1 and CDR2 from the germline V gene are SGHVS and FQNEAQ. Trimming removed 5 bases from V and 9 bases from J, with 8 bases in between.

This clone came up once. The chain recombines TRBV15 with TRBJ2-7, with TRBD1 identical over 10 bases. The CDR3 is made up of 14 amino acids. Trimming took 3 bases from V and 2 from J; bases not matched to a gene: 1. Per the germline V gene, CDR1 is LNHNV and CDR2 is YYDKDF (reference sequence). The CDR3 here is CATSSDRGPYEQYF. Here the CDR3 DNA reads TGTGCCACCAGCAGCGACAGGGGGCCCTACGAGCAGTACTTC.

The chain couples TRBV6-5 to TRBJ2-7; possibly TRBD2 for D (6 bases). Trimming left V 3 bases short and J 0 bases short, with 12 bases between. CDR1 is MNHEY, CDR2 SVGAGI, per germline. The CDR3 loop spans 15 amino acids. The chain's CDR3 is CASSYNVGGSYEQYF. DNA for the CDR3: TGTGCCAGCAGTTATAACGTGGGAGGCTCCTACGAGCAGTACTTC.

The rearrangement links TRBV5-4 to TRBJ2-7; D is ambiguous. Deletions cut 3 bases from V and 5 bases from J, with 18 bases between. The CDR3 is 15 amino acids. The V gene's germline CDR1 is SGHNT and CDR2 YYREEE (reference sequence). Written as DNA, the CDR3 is TGTGCCAGCAGCTCGTCCCTCGTAGGTTTGAACGAGCAGTACTTC. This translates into CASSSSLVGLNEQYF.

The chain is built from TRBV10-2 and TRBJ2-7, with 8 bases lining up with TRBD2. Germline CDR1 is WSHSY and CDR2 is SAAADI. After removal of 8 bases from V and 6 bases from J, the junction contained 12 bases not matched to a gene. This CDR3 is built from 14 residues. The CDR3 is CASSPGLVTGEQYF. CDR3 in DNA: TGCGCCAGCTCCCCGGGACTAGTGACAGGCGAGCAGTACTTC.

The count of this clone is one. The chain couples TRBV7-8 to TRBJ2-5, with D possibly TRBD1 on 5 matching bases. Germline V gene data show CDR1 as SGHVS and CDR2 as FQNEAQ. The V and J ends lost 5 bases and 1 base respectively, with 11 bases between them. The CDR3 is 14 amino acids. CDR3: CASSGRQIQETQYF. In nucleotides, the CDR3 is TGTGCCAGCAGCGGCCGACAGATCCAAGAGACCCAGTACTTC.

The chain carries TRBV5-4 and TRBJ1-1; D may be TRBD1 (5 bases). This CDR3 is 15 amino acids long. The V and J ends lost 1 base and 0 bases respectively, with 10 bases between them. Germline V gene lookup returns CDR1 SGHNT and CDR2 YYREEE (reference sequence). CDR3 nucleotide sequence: TGTGCCAGCAGCTTGTTTGGGGGGATGAACACTGAAGCTTTCTTT. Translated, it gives CASSLFGGMNTEAFF.

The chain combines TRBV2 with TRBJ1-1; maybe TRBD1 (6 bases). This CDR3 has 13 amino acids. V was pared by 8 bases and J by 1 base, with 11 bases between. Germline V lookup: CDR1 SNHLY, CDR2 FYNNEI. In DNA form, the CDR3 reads TGTGCCAGCTTCCGGGACAAGAACACTGAAGCTTTCTTT. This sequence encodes CASFRDKNTEAFF.

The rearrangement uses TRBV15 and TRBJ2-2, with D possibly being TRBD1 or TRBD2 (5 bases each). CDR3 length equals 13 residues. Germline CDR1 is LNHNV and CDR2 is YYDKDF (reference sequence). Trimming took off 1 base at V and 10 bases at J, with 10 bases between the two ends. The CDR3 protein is CATSRGLGEELFF. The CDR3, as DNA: TGTGCCACCAGCAGAGGGTTGGGGGAGGAGCTGTTTTTT.

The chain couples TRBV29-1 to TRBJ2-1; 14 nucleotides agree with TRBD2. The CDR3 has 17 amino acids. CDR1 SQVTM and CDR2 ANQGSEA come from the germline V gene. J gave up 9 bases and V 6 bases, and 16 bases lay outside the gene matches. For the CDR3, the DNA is TGCAGCGTCGGGGGACTAGCGGGAGCCCCCCAGGGCCGTGAGCAGTTCTTC. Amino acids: CSVGGLAGAPQGREQFF.

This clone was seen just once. CDR3 region: CASKTSRGNYGYTF. CDR3 in DNA: TGTGCCAGCAAAACCAGCAGGGGAAACTATGGCTACACCTTC. V gene TRBV6-6 combines with J gene TRBJ1-2, with D possibly being TRBD1 (6 bases). The CDR3 is 14 residues long. The germline V gene has CDR1 MNHNY and CDR2 SVGAGI (reference sequence). The V end was cut by 7 bases, the J end by 2 bases, with 14 bases between.

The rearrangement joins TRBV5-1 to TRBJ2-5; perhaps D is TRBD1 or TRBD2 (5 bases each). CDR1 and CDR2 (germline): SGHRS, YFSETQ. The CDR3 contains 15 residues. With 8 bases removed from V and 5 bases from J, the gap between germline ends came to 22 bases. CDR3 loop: CASSAMRGARETQYF. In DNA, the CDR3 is TGCGCCAGTTCTGCCATGAGGGGAGCCAGGGAGACCCAGTACTTC.

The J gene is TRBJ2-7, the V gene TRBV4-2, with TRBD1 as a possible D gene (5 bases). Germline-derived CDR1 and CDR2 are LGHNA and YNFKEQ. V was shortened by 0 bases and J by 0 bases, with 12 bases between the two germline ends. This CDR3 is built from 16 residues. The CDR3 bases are TGTGCCAGCAGCCAAGAAAGGGGCTCGAGCTCCTACGAGCAGTACTTC. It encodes CASSQERGSSSYEQYF.

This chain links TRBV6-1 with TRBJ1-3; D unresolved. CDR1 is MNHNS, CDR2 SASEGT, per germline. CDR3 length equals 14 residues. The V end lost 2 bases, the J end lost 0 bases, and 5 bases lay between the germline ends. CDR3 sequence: CASSEHGSGNTIYF. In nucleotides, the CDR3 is TGTGCCAGCAGTGAACACGGCTCTGGAAACACCATATATTTT.

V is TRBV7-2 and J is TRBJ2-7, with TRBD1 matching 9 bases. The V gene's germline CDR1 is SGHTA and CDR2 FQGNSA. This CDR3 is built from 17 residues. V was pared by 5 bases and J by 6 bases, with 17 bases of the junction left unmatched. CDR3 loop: CASSLFYPGQGKAEQYF. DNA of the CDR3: TGTGCCAGCAGCCTTTTTTATCCGGGACAGGGAAAGGCCGAGCAGTACTTC.

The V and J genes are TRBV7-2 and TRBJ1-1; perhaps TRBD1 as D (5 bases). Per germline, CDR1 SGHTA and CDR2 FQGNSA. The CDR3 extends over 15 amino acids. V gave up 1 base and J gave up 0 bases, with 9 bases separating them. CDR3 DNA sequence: TGTGCCAGCAGCTTAGTGGGGCGTCTGAACACTGAAGCTTTCTTT. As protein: CASSLVGRLNTEAFF. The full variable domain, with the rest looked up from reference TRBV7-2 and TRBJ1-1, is GAGVSQSPSNKVTEKGKDVELRCDPISGHTALYWYRQSLGQGLEFLIYFQGNSAPDKSGLPSDRFSAERTGGSVSTLTIQRTQQEDSAVYLCASSLVGRLNTEAFFGQGTRLTVV.

The CDR3 DNA reads TGTGCCAGCAGCTCTAACATTCCAGGGACAGGGAAATACGAGCAGTACTTC. Translated: CASSSNIPGTGKYEQYF. This chain links TRBV7-6 with TRBJ2-7; 9 nucleotides line up with TRBD1. Germline V gene lookup returns CDR1 SGHVS and CDR2 FNYEAQ. The CDR3 runs to 17 residues. With 4 bases clipped from V and 4 bases from J, the junction kept 14 bases outside the gene matches.

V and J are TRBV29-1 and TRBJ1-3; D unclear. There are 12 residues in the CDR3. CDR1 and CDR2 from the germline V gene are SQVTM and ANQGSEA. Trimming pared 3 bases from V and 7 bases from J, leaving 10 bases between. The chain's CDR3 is CSVDTRFNTIYF. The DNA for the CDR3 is TGCAGCGTTGATACCAGATTCAACACCATATATTTT. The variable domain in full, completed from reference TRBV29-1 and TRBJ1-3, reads SAVISQKPSRDICQRGTSLTIQCQVDSQVTMMFWYRQQPGQSLTLIATANQGSEATYESGFVIDKFPISRPNLTFSTLTVSNMSPEDSSIYLCSVDTRFNTIYFGEGSWLTVV.

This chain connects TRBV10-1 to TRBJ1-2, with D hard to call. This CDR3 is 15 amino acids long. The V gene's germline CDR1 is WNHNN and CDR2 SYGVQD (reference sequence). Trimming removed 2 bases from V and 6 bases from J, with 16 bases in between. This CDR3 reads CASSERSPRLHGYTF. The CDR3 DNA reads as TGCGCCAGCAGTGAGCGGTCCCCTAGGCTTCATGGCTACACCTTC.

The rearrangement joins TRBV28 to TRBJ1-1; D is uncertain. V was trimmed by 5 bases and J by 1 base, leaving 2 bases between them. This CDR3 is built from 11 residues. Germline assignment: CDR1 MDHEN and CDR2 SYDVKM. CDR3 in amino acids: CASSQNTEAFF. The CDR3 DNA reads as TGTGCCAGCAGTCAGAACACTGAAGCTTTCTTT. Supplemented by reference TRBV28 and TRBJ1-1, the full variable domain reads DVKVTQSSRYLVKRTGEKVFLECVQDMDHENMFWYRQDPGLGLRLIYFSYDVKMKEKGDIPEGYSVSREKKERFSLILESASTNQTSMYLCASSQNTEAFFGQGTRLTVV.

This CDR3 is CASSIPRDRGLAGAVEQYF. The CDR3 DNA reads TGTGCCAGCAGTATCCCCCGGGACAGGGGGCTAGCAGGTGCCGTCGAGCAGTACTTC. The rearrangement links TRBV28 to TRBJ2-7, with 12 bases fitting TRBD1. Germline V lookup: CDR1 MDHEN, CDR2 SYDVKM. The CDR3 loop spans 19 amino acids. V was pared by 5 bases and J by 6 bases, with 20 bases of the junction left unmatched.

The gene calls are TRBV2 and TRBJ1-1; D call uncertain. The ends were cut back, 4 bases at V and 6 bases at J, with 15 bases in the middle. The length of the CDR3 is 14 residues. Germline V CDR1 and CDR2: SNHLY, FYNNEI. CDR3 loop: CASSVVSSFSEAFF. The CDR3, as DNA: TGTGCCAGCAGTGTAGTGTCTTCTTTCTCTGAAGCTTTCTTT. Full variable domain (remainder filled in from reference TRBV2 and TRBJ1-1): EPEVTQTPSHQVTQMGQEVILRCVPISNHLYFYWYRQILGQKVEFLVSFYNNEISEKSEIFDDQFSVERPDGSNFTLKIRSTKLEDSAMYFCASSVVSSFSEAFFGQGTRLTVV.

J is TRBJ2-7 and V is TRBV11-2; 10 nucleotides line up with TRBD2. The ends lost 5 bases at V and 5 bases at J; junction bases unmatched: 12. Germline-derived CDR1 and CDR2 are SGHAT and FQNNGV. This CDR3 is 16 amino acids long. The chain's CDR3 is CASSPHQREGPNEQYF. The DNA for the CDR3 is TGTGCCAGCAGCCCACATCAGCGGGAGGGCCCCAACGAGCAGTACTTC. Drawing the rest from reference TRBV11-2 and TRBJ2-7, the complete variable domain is EAGVAQSPRYKIIEKRQSVAFWCNPISGHATLYWYQQILGQGPKLLIQFQNNGVVDDSQLPKDRFSAERLKGVDSTLKIQPAKLEDSAVYLCASSPHQREGPNEQYFGPGTRLTVT.

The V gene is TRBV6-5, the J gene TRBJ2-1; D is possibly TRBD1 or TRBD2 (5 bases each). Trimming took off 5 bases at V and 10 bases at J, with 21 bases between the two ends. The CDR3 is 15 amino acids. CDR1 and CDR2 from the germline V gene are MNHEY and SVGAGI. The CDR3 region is CASSQTSGAIGEQFF. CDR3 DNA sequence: TGTGCCAGCAGTCAGACCTCCGGGGCGATCGGGGAGCAGTTCTTC.

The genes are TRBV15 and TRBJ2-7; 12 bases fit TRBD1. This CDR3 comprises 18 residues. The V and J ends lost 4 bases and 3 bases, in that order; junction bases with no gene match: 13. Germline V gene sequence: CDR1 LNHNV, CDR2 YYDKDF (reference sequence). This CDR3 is CATSKGTGGFPVHYEQYF. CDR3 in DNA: TGTGCCACCAGCAAAGGGACAGGGGGCTTCCCGGTTCACTACGAGCAGTACTTC.

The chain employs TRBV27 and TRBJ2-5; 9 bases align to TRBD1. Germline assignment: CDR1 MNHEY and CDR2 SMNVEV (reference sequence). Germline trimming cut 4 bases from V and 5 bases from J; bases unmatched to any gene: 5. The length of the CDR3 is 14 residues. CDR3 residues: CASSSNRGLETQYF. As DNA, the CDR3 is TGTGCCAGCAGTTCCAACAGGGGGCTGGAGACCCAGTACTTC.

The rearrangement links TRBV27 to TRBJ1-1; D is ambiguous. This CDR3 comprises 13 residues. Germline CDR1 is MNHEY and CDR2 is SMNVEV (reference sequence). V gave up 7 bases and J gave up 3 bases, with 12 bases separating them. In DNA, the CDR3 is TGTGCCAGCACCCTAGGCCCGGACACTGAAGCTTTCTTT. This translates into CASTLGPDTEAFF.